A selection of T cell receptor beta chains follows, all from one sample in a study of T cell responses to AZD1222 COVID-19 vaccine. Using immunoSEQ multiplex PCR, the repertoire was profiled, and TCRdb retains in-frame clones only, with some absent. The sample carries 250,000 to 300,000 clones, approximately 94% recorded once. The sample was peripheral blood, taken 28 days after the second AZD1222 dose. These receptors all come from an adult who received the AZD1222 COVID-19 vaccine. Both conserved end residues are part of each CDR3. Each record gives: D gene, CDR3 length, clone size, J gene, V gene, CDR3 protein, CDR3 DNA. D genes are given only for firm matches. Rows give clone size only sometimes, using once, few, many, or a class for an expanded clone.

>.|13|once|TRBJ1-1|TRBV7-9
CASSLAPGDEAFF
TGTGCCAGCAGCTTAGCCCCAGGGGATGAAGCTTTCTTT
>.|12|.|TRBJ1-4|TRBV5-8
CASSTVGEKLFF
TGTGCCAGCAGTACAGTTGGTGAAAAACTGTTTTTT
>.|11|.|TRBJ1-1|TRBV2
CASGGDTEAFF
TGTGCCAGCGGTGGGGATACTGAAGCTTTCTTT
>.|15|.|TRBJ2-1|TRBV4-1
CASSLEGGSYNEQFF
TGCGCCAGCAGCCTCGAAGGAGGGAGCTACAATGAGCAGTTCTTC
>.|14|.|TRBJ2-1|TRBV7-2
CASSLDGRYNEQFF
TGTGCCAGCAGCTTAGACGGGCGATACAATGAGCAGTTCTTC
>TRBD2|15|.|TRBJ2-7|TRBV6-5
CASTDPTSGFYEQYF
TGTGCCAGCACAGATCCGACTAGCGGCTTCTACGAGCAGTACTTC
>.|14|once|TRBJ2-1|TRBV4-3
CASSQSSGNNEQFF
TGCGCCAGCAGCCAATCCTCGGGAAACAATGAGCAGTTCTTC
>.|15|.|TRBJ1-1|TRBV3-1/TRBV3-2
CASTLTGSLATEAFF
TGTGCCAGCACCCTGACGGGAAGTTTGGCAACTGAAGCTTTCTTT
>TRBD2|15|once|TRBJ2-3|TRBV30
CAWSLLAGGADTQYF
TGTGCCTGGAGCCTACTAGCGGGGGGGGCAGATACGCAGTATTTT
>TRBD1|14|.|TRBJ2-3|TRBV6-5
CASSRDRVGDTQYF
TGTGCCAGTTCCCGGGACAGGGTAGGGGATACGCAGTATTTT
>.|15|.|TRBJ1-5|TRBV4-2
CASSPGERGGQPQHF
TGTGCCAGCAGTCCCGGGGAGCGGGGCGGTCAGCCCCAGCATTTT
>.|15|.|TRBJ2-3|TRBV7-9
CASSLNPSREDTQYF
TGTGCCAGCAGCTTAAACCCTAGCCGTGAAGATACGCAGTATTTT
>.|14|.|TRBJ2-3|TRBV12-2
CANRVSGLTDTQYF
TGTGCAAATCGGGTTAGCGGCCTCACAGATACGCAGTATTTT
>.|15|once|TRBJ1-2|TRBV19
CASSNTGPQYYGYTF
TGTGCCAGTAGTAATACAGGGCCCCAGTACTATGGCTACACCTTC
>TRBD1|15|.|TRBJ1-2|TRBV9
CASSTRQGANQGYTF
TGTGCCAGCAGCACCCGACAGGGGGCAAATCAGGGCTACACCTTC
>.|13|.|TRBJ2-5|TRBV4-1
CASSQVILETQYF
TGCGCCAGCAGCCAAGTTATCTTGGAGACCCAGTACTTC
>TRBD1|18|.|TRBJ1-1|TRBV6-1
CASSEDPRDRGQGTEAFF
TGTGCCAGCAGTGAAGATCCCCGGGACAGGGGGCAAGGCACTGAAGCTTTCTTT
>.|13|once|TRBJ1-5|TRBV19
CASSIRQDQPQHF
TGTGCCAGTAGTATTCGACAGGATCAGCCCCAGCATTTT
>.|16|.|TRBJ2-1|TRBV1
CTSPPSGLAGGNEQFF
TGCACCAGCCCCCCCTCCGGGCTAGCGGGGGGGAATGAGCAGTTCTTC
>.|16|.|TRBJ2-6|TRBV29-1
CSVEDLEGTGANVLTF
TGCAGCGTTGAAGATCTTGAAGGAACAGGGGCCAACGTCCTGACTTTC
>.|14|.|TRBJ2-3|TRBV5-4
CASSFRDQAGTQYF
TGTGCCAGCAGCTTCCGGGACCAAGCCGGGACGCAGTATTTT
>TRBD1|15|.|TRBJ2-7|TRBV7-8
CASSHGTGGSYEQYF
TGTGCCAGCAGCCACGGAACAGGGGGCTCCTACGAGCAGTACTTC
>TRBD2|15|.|TRBJ2-1|TRBV7-2
CASSTGTSGYNEQFF
TGTGCCAGCAGCACCGGGACTAGCGGCTACAATGAGCAGTTCTTC
>.|16|.|TRBJ1-6|TRBV7-2
CASSFRESSYNSPLHF
TGTGCCAGCAGCTTTAGGGAGAGCTCCTATAATTCACCCCTCCACTTT
>.|13|.|TRBJ1-1|TRBV19
CARAILLGTEAFF
TGTGCCAGAGCGATTCTCCTCGGGACTGAAGCTTTCTTT
>TRBD1|14|.|TRBJ1-2|TRBV11-1
CASSPGQGNYGYTF
TGTGCCAGCAGCCCAGGACAGGGAAACTATGGCTACACCTTC
>TRBD1|16|few|TRBJ1-5|TRBV2
CASSTRGQGIGQPQHF
TGTGCCAGCAGCACAAGAGGACAGGGAATAGGACAGCCCCAGCATTTT
>.|17|.|TRBJ1-6|TRBV5-1
CASSLGSSRNYNSPLHF
TGCGCCAGCAGCTTAGGGTCCTCGAGAAATTATAATTCACCCCTCCACTTT
>TRBD1|14|.|TRBJ1-2|TRBV7-9
CASSPSGGPDGYTF
TGTGCCAGCAGCCCATCAGGGGGGCCGGATGGCTACACCTTC
>TRBD2|15|.|TRBJ2-1|TRBV20-1
CSASRGRLEGNEQFF
TGCAGTGCTAGTCGCGGGAGACTTGAGGGAAATGAGCAGTTCTTC
>.|12|.|TRBJ1-6|TRBV25-1
CASRGGNSPLHF
TGTGCCAGCAGAGGAGGGAACTCACCCCTCCACTTT
>TRBD2|13|.|TRBJ2-5|TRBV5-5
CASSPGTKETQYF
TGTGCCAGCAGCCCCGGGACTAAGGAGACCCAGTACTTC
>.|14|.|TRBJ1-6|TRBV5-1
CASSLMGNNSPLHF
TGCGCCAGCAGCTTGATGGGGAATAATTCACCCCTCCACTTT
>TRBD1|16|.|TRBJ1-4|TRBV19
CASSIGPGTDGEKLFF
TGTGCCAGTAGTATAGGCCCCGGGACAGATGGAGAAAAACTGTTTTTT
>.|15|few|TRBJ1-4|TRBV24-1
CATSGAGVGNEKLFF
TGTGCCACCAGTGGAGCAGGGGTGGGTAATGAAAAACTGTTTTTT
>TRBD1|16|once|TRBJ1-3|TRBV5-1
CASSLTGTGGGNTIYF
TGCGCCAGCAGCTTAACCGGGACAGGGGGCGGAAACACCATATATTTT
>.|14|.|TRBJ2-7|TRBV28
CASSFSQGTYEQYF
TGTGCCAGCAGTTTCTCCCAGGGCACCTACGAGCAGTACTTC
>.|14|.|TRBJ2-2|TRBV2
CASSEARTTGELFF
TGTGCCAGCAGTGAAGCGAGGACCACCGGGGAGCTGTTTTTT
>TRBD1|16|.|TRBJ2-2|TRBV15
CATSGWMGQVTGELFF
TGTGCCACCAGCGGTTGGATGGGACAGGTCACCGGGGAGCTGTTTTTT
>.|16|.|TRBJ1-6|TRBV3-1/TRBV3-2
CASSQGKQGILSPLHF
TGTGCCAGCAGCCAAGGGAAACAGGGAATACTTTCACCCCTCCACTTT
>.|13|.|TRBJ1-6|TRBV19
CASSPGLNSPLHF
TGTGCCAGTTCTCCGGGCCTCAATTCACCCCTCCACTTT
>TRBD2|16|once|TRBJ2-2|TRBV5-1
CASSLGLPNDSGELFF
TGCGCCAGCAGCCTGGGACTACCAAACGATTCCGGGGAGCTGTTTTTT
>TRBD1|14|.|TRBJ2-7|TRBV3-1/TRBV3-2
CASRSGTGDYEQYF
TGTGCCAGCAGGTCCGGGACAGGGGACTACGAGCAGTACTTC
>.|15|.|TRBJ1-2|TRBV5-1
CASSLAGEINYGYTF
TGCGCCAGCAGCTTGGCAGGGGAGATAAACTATGGCTACACCTTC
>TRBD1|14|.|TRBJ2-3|TRBV7-8
CASSLNRGGNTQYF
TGTGCCAGCAGCTTGAACAGGGGTGGGAATACGCAGTATTTT
>.|15|.|TRBJ1-3|TRBV4-3
CASSQDRSYGNTIYF
TGCGCCAGCAGCCAAGATCGTTCCTATGGAAACACCATATATTTT
>.|14|.|TRBJ2-7|TRBV30
CAWSSSGVAYEQYF
TGTGCCTGGAGTTCTTCTGGCGTCGCCTACGAGCAGTACTTC
>.|16|.|TRBJ2-1|TRBV7-2
CASSFMYRRDRNEQFF
TGTGCCAGCAGCTTCATGTATCGGCGGGATAGAAATGAGCAGTTCTTC
>TRBD2|13|.|TRBJ2-7|TRBV2
CASTVAGGYEQYF
TGTGCCAGCACGGTAGCGGGGGGATACGAGCAGTACTTC
>TRBD1|15|.|TRBJ2-2|TRBV9
CASSVGTGGYGELFF
TGTGCCAGCAGCGTAGGGACAGGGGGGTACGGGGAGCTGTTTTTT
>TRBD1|15|.|TRBJ2-1|TRBV4-1
CASSQAQGEWNEQFF
TGCGCCAGCAGCCAAGCCCAGGGGGAATGGAATGAGCAGTTCTTC
>.|15|.|TRBJ1-3|TRBV6-1
CASSEAGGYGNTIYF
TGTGCCAGCAGTGAAGCGGGGGGATATGGAAACACCATATATTTT